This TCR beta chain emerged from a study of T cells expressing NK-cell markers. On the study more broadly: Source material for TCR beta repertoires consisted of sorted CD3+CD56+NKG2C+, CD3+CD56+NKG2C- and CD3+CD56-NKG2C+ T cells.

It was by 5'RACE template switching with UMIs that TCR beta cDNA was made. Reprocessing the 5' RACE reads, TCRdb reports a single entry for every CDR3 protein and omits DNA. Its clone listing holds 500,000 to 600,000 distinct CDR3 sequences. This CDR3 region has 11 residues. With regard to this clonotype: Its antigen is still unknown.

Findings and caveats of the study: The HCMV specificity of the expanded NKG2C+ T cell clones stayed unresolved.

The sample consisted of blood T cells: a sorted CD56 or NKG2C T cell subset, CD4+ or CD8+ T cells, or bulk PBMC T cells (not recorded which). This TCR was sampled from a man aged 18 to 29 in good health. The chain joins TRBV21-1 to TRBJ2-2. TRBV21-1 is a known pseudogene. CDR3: CASSKYGELFF.